The 2 T cell receptor beta chains below come from one sample, sequenced in a study of shared clonotypes between healthy human individuals. The data were produced by immunoSEQ multiplex PCR, yet TCRdb's version contains in-frame clones alone and is incomplete. Among some 2,500,000 clones, just under 95% were seen once, and the ten largest hold 0.3% to 0.45%. Sequencing input: naive CD4+ T cells from PBMCs. Subset: CD45RA+ positively selected. Source of these receptors: a young man in good health. Some clones in this sample may be carry-over from other donors' samples.

J is TRBJ1-1 and V is TRBV29-1; D remains ambiguous. CDR1 SQVTM and CDR2 ANQGSEA come from the germline V gene. CDR3 size: 11 residues. The ends were cut back, 4 bases at V and 3 bases at J, with 6 bases in the middle. CDR3 bases: TGCAGCGTTGGATTGTACACTGAAGCTTTCTTT. This sequence encodes CSVGLYTEAFF. The variable domain in full, with the rest retrieved from reference TRBV29-1 and TRBJ1-1, is SAVISQKPSRDICQRGTSLTIQCQVDSQVTMMFWYRQQPGQSLTLIATANQGSEATYESGFVIDKFPISRPNLTFSTLTVSNMSPEDSSIYLCSVGLYTEAFFGQGTRLTVV.

This chain connects TRBV28 to TRBJ1-2; no clear D. V was shortened by 9 bases and J by 6 bases, with 14 bases between the two germline ends. This CDR3 has 12 residues. CDR1 MDHEN and CDR2 SYDVKM come from the germline V gene. The CDR3 sequence: CASGPLTDGYTF. For the CDR3, the DNA is TGTGCCAGTGGACCCCTGACGGATGGCTACACCTTC.